This T cell receptor beta chain is drawn from a study of regulatory T cells in long-lasting Graves disease. Study at large: Persistent Graves' disease meant over 5 years of antithyroid drugs with positive TSH receptor antibodies.

The V gene end was trimmed by 3 bases and the J gene end by 9 bases; junction bases not matched to a gene: 5. The CDR3 sequence is 14 residues long. Germline CDR1 reads SGDLS; CDR2 reads YYNGEE. This clonotype appeared many times. The antigen is unknown. The study, taken as a whole, reports: TRBV28, TRBJ1-2 and TRBJ2-5 were segments that persistent disease favored.

Time point reported: persistent/refractory GD, antithyroid drugs over 5 years with positive TRAb. Extracted PBMC RNA gave rise to the TCR library. Enrollment of patients was through an endocrinology department in Xi'an, China. Investigators prepared the TCR beta libraries by applying iRepertoire HTBI primers and Arm-PCR of CDR3 regions. In TCRdb, the multiplex PCR reads were re-called with MiXCR into one record per CDR3 protein. The data hold roughly 400,000 distinct CDR3 sequences, with about 21% observed a single time. The chain links TRBV9 to TRBJ1-6, with 8 bases lining up with TRBD1. The receptor comes from a female donor with Graves disease. The sequences come from peripheral blood mononuclear cells (PBMCs), collected when the disease was refractory, from a patient treated with antithyroid drugs. The CDR3 coding sequence is TGTGCCAGCAGCGACCCCACAGGGGGTTCACCCCTCCACTTT. It codes for CASSDPTGGSPLHF.